This T cell receptor (beta chain) was sequenced in a study of blood T cell repertoires in COVID-19. Looking at the study overall: T cells, B-cell-depleted T cells, or PBMCs supplied cDNA or gDNA.

The CDR3 is 12 amino acids. Germline assignment: CDR1 SEHNR and CDR2 FQNEAQ (reference sequence). V lost 4 bases and J 11 bases, leaving 14 bases between the germline ends. Methods used by the authors: Cell counts per sample came from amplifying reference gene primers. Repertoires were generated with immunoSEQ multiplex PCR, while TCRdb's copy carries only in-frame clones and drops some. The D gene and trimming were derived from the DNA, and the V and J assignments and clone size from that table. The table lists hundreds of thousands of clones, 90% to 95% of them singletons. Material for sequencing was peripheral blood. The genes are TRBV7-9 and TRBJ1-1, with no clear D. The sequence came from a man aged 55 to 70 with COVID-19, enrolled during active disease. CDR3 in amino acids: CASSSGRSFAFF. CDR3 sequence (DNA): TGTGCCAGCAGCTCGGGTCGTAGTTTTGCTTTCTTT.